These 20 T cell receptor beta chains were all obtained from the same sample, sequenced in a study of blood T cell repertoires in COVID-19. Sequencing was performed with immunoSEQ multiplex PCR; in TCRdb, only in-frame clones are kept and a portion is missing. The sample has roughly 670,000 clones, 85% to 90% seen once. The specimen was peripheral blood. These receptor sequences come from a woman aged 18-29 years with acute or convalescent COVID-19.

About this clone itself: The sample contains more than one DNA sequence encoding this CDR3. The chain is built from TRBV5-1 and TRBJ1-1, with a tentative D call TRBD1 (5 bases). Germline V gene data show CDR1 as SGHRS and CDR2 as YFSETQ. The CDR3 is 13 residues long. The ends were cut back, 5 bases at V and 1 base at J, with 9 bases in the middle. The CDR3, as DNA: TGCGCCAGCAGTTCCCAGGGGAACACTGAAGCTTTCTTT. This codes for CASSSQGNTEAFF.

This clone was recorded only once. Distinct nucleotide sequences in the sample also encode this CDR3. The J gene is TRBJ2-7, the V gene TRBV6-1, with 10 bases fitting TRBD1. Germline V gene sequence: CDR1 MNHNS, CDR2 SASEGT. The CDR3 runs 14 residues. Trimming took 1 base from V and 4 from J; bases not matched to a gene: 1. The CDR3 DNA follows: TGTGCCAGCAGTGAAGGACAGGGGGCATACGAGCAGTACTTC. Encoded protein: CASSEGQGAYEQYF.

The chain is built from TRBV9 and TRBJ2-7, with 8 bases aligning to TRBD2. The CDR3 runs to 15 residues. Germline CDR1 and CDR2: SGDLS and YYNGEE. After removal of 4 bases from V and 1 base from J, the junction contained 7 bases not matched to a gene. The CDR3 is CASSPTGGPSYEQYF. The CDR3 DNA reads as TGTGCCAGCAGCCCTACGGGGGGGCCTTCCTACGAGCAGTACTTC.

The CDR3, as DNA: TGTGCCAGCAGCTTTAGCGGGGCCACCCCAGGGACTGAAGCTTTCTTT. As protein: CASSFSGATPGTEAFF. This chain links TRBV11-2 with TRBJ1-1, with D possibly being TRBD1 (5 bases). The ends were cut back, 3 bases at V and 5 bases at J, with 19 bases in the middle. The CDR3 covers 16 residues. Germline CDR1 reads SGHAT; CDR2 reads FQNNGV.

The J gene is TRBJ2-1, the V gene TRBV2, with D possibly being TRBD2 (5 bases). The CDR3 is 15 amino acids. From germline, CDR1 is SNHLY and CDR2 FYNNEI. V lost 5 bases and J lost 6, with 17 bases in between. CDR3 sequence reads: CASSSTRSGPNEQFF. DNA for the CDR3: TGTGCCAGCAGTTCCACTAGGTCCGGGCCCAATGAGCAGTTCTTC.

As concerns this clone: Additional DNA sequences in this sample encode the identical CDR3. The genes are TRBV9 and TRBJ2-7, with a tentative D call TRBD2 (6 bases). Germline CDR1 is SGDLS and CDR2 is YYNGEE. Trimming took 3 bases from V and 0 from J, leaving 13 bases between them. This CDR3 comprises 15 residues. The CDR3 is CASSEGTGGSYEQYF. The DNA for the CDR3 is TGTGCCAGCAGCGAGGGGACTGGGGGCTCCTACGAGCAGTACTTC.

The rearrangement joins TRBV19 to TRBJ2-7, with 7 bases aligning to TRBD1. V lost 2 bases and J lost 3; bases outside the gene matches: 7. Per germline, CDR1 LNHDA and CDR2 SQIVND (reference sequence). The length of the CDR3 is 15 residues. The CDR3 is CASSIPGQRFYEQYF. CDR3 DNA: TGTGCCAGTAGTATACCGGGACAGAGGTTCTACGAGCAGTACTTC.

CDR3 coding DNA: TGTGCCAGCAGCCGTGCAGGGATTGAAGCTTTCTTT. Protein product: CASSRAGIEAFF. The genes are TRBV5-4 and TRBJ1-1; possible D gene TRBD1, 5 bases. Trimming removed 4 bases at V and 7 bases at J, with 11 bases between. Germline assignment: CDR1 SGHNT and CDR2 YYREEE (reference sequence). This CDR3 contains 12 residues.

The chain joins TRBV6-2 or TRBV6-3 to TRBJ1-5, with D maybe TRBD1 (5 bases). V gave up 6 bases and J gave up 6 bases, with 18 bases separating them. The CDR3 length is 15 residues. The germline gives CDR1 MNHEY, CDR2 SVGEGT. The CDR3 region is CASSPQGIAVQPQHF. The CDR3 region has the DNA TGTGCCAGCAGCCCGCAGGGAATTGCCGTTCAGCCCCAGCATTTT.

V gene TRBV2 combines with J gene TRBJ2-1; 11 bases are shared with TRBD2. This CDR3 has 15 amino acids. J lost 7 bases, V lost 7 bases, and 9 bases had no gene match. The germline CDR1 and CDR2 sequences are SNHLY and FYNNEI. The CDR3: CASILGLADLNEQFF. The CDR3 nucleotides read TGTGCCAGCATCTTGGGACTAGCGGACCTAAATGAGCAGTTCTTC.

Concerning this clone: The same CDR3 is also encoded by other DNA sequences in this sample. The V call is TRBV2, the J call TRBJ1-2, with 7 bases that match TRBD1. Unmatched junction bases numbered 2, after V lost 6 bases and J lost 1 base. Germline V CDR1 and CDR2: SNHLY, FYNNEI. This CDR3 contains 13 residues. The CDR3 DNA reads TGTGCCAGCAGCCGGGACAGTAACTATGGCTACACCTTC. It codes for CASSRDSNYGYTF.

The genes are TRBV7-3 and TRBJ1-2; D possibly corresponds to TRBD1 (6 bases). Trimming cost V 4 bases and J 6 bases, with 12 bases left between them. Germline CDR1 reads SGHTA; CDR2 reads FQGTGA. CDR3 size: 13 residues. The CDR3 DNA reads as TGTGCCAGCAGCTCGACAGGACATCATGGCTACACCTTC. Amino acids: CASSSTGHHGYTF.

This clone has a single count. The chain links TRBV5-1 to TRBJ1-3, with TRBD1 matching 10 bases. Germline loops: CDR1 SGHRS, CDR2 YFSETQ. The V and J ends lost 6 bases and 2 bases, in that order; junction bases with no gene match: 2. CDR3 length: 14 amino acids. The DNA for the CDR3 is TGCGCCAGCACGACAGGGGGCACTGGAAACACCATATATTTT. Translating gives CASTTGGTGNTIYF.

V gene TRBV30 combines with J gene TRBJ1-1; tentatively, D is TRBD1 (5 bases). The V gene lost 2 bases and the J gene lost 4 bases, with 14 bases spanning the gap. Germline CDR1 and CDR2: GTSNPN and SVGIG (reference sequence). The CDR3 is 14 amino acids. CDR3 protein: CAWSSLRGGTEAFF. Here the CDR3 DNA reads TGTGCCTGGAGTTCTCTGCGGGGGGGCACTGAAGCTTTCTTT.

J is TRBJ2-6 and V is TRBV19, with 7 bases that match TRBD1. CDR3 size: 16 residues. The V and J ends lost 9 bases and 4 bases, in that order; junction bases with no gene match: 12. Germline loops: CDR1 LNHDA, CDR2 SQIVND (reference sequence). The CDR3: CARSRDRVAGANVLTF. The CDR3 region has the DNA TGTGCCAGGAGCCGGGACAGAGTTGCGGGGGCCAACGTCCTGACTTTC.

V usage is TRBV5-4 and J usage is TRBJ1-3; D is uncertain. CDR3 length equals 16 residues. Trimming took 1 base from V and 1 from J, leaving 12 bases between them. CDR1 and CDR2 (germline): SGHNT, YYREEE (reference sequence). The DNA of the CDR3 is TGTGCCAGCAGCTTGTATCGGGGATTTTCTGGAAACACCATATATTTT. Residues: CASSLYRGFSGNTIYF.

The V call is TRBV18, the J call TRBJ1-2; 7 bases line up with TRBD1. J gave up 0 bases and V 3 bases, and 7 bases lay outside the gene matches. CDR1 is KGHSH, CDR2 LQKENI, per germline. The CDR3 length is 16 residues. CDR3: CASSPFRDSPNYGYTF. CDR3 DNA sequence: TGTGCCAGCTCACCGTTTAGGGACAGCCCTAACTATGGCTACACCTTC. The full variable domain, rest sourced from reference TRBV18 and TRBJ1-2, is NAGVMQNPRHLVRRRGQEARLRCSPMKGHSHVYWYRQLPEEGLKFMVYLQKENIIDESGMPKERFSAEFPKEGPSILRIQQVVRGDSAAYFCASSPFRDSPNYGYTFGSGTRLTVV.

CDR3 protein: CASSLVGQGALGYTF. CDR3 DNA sequence: TGTGCCAGCAGCTTGGTCGGACAGGGGGCGCTTGGCTACACCTTC. The chain uses TRBV5-5 and TRBJ1-2; 11 bases agree with TRBD1. V gave up 0 bases and J gave up 7 bases; unmatched junction bases: 5. Germline CDR1 and CDR2: SGHKS and YYEKEE (reference sequence). The CDR3 contains 15 residues.

This clone appeared once. The chain employs TRBV5-6 and TRBJ1-2, with D unresolved. V was pared by 4 bases and J by 1 base, with 8 bases between. The CDR3 runs 13 residues. Germline V gives CDR1 SGHDT, CDR2 YYEEEE. CDR3 DNA sequence: TGTGCCAGCAGCGCGGGAGTTAACTATGGCTACACCTTC. Translation: CASSAGVNYGYTF.

Notes on this clone: Other nucleotide sequences in the sample specify the same CDR3. The V gene is TRBV5-1, the J gene TRBJ2-7; 10 bases agree with TRBD1. Germline values: CDR1 SGHRS, CDR2 YFSETQ. Losses at the gene ends were 5 bases for V and 2 bases for J; bases not matched to a gene: 4. The CDR3 runs to 14 residues. The chain's CDR3 is CASSPGTGAYEQYF. In DNA form, the CDR3 reads TGCGCCAGCAGTCCCGGGACAGGGGCCTACGAGCAGTACTTC.